In this sample, the clone carrying this T cell receptor (beta chain) turned up many times. V lost 5 bases and J 4 bases, leaving 15 bases between the germline ends. This CDR3 has 15 amino acids. Per the germline V gene, CDR1 is SGHRS and CDR2 is YFSETQ. Priming with a constant-region primer yielded TCR beta cDNA from roughly 500 ng total RNA. Libraries for TCR beta were built through three nested multiplex PCR rounds, which together made up a slightly modified ARM-PCR procedure. Running 9 to 11 cycles apiece, the first two PCR rounds relied on TRBV1-TRBV30 forward primers together with a C-beta reverse primer. Each CDR3 protein is one row after TCRdb ran MiXCR on the multiplex PCR reads. The sample consists of 310,000 or so distinct CDR3 sequences, around 60% of them appearing once. The sample originates from a study of tumor-infiltrating lymphocytes in primary liver carcinoma. For blood RNA, unsorted whole blood served as the source, and germline DNA was extracted too.

This receptor was taken from a middle-aged man with primary liver carcinoma and hepatitis B virus infection. Specimen: peripheral blood. The gene calls are TRBV5-1 and TRBJ2-2; maybe TRBD2 (6 bases). CDR3 protein: CASRLRTGLTGELFF. The CDR3, as DNA: TGCGCCAGCAGGCTGCGGACGGGACTCACCGGGGAGCTGTTTTTT.